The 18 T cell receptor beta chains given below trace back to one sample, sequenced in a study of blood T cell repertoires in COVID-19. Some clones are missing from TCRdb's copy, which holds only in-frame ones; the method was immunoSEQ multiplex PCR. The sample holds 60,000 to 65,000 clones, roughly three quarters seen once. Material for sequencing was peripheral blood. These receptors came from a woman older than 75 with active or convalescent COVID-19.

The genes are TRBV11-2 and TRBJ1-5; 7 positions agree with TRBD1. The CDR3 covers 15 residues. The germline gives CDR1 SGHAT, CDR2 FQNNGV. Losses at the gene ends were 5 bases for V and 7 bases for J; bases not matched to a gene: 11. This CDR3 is CASSAGQDLRQPQHF. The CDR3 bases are TGTGCCAGCAGCGCCGGACAGGACCTAAGGCAGCCCCAGCATTTT.

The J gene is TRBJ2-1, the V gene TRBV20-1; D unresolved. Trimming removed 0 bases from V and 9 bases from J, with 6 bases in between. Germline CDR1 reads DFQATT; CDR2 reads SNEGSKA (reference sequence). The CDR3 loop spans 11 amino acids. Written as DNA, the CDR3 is TGCAGTGCTAGAGATGGCCGTGAGCAGTTCTTC. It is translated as CSARDGREQFF.

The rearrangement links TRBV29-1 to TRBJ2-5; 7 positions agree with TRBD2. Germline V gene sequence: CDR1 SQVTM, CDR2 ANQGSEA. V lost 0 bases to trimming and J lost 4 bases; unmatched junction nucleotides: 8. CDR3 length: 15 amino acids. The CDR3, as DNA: TGCAGCGTTGAAGATCCAGCGGGGTTGGTAGAGACCCAGTACTTC. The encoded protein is CSVEDPAGLVETQYF.

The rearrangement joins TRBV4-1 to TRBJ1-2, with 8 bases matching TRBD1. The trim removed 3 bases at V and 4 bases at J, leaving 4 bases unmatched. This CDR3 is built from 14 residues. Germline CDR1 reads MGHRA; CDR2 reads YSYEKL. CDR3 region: CASSQAGTGYGYTF. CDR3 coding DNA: TGCGCCAGCAGCCAGGCCGGGACAGGCTATGGCTACACCTTC.

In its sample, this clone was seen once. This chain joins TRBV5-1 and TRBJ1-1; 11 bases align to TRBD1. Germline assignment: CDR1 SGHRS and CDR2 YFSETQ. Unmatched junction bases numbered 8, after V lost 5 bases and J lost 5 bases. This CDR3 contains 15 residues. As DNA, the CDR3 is TGCGCCAGCAGTGGACAGGGGGCAGATAGGACTGAAGCTTTCTTT. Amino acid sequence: CASSGQGADRTEAFF.

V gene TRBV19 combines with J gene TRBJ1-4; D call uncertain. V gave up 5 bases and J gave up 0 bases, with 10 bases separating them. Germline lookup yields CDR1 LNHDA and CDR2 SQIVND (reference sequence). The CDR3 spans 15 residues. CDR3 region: CASSWSAATNEKLFF. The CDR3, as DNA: TGTGCCAGTAGTTGGTCGGCGGCAACTAATGAAAAACTGTTTTTT.

The CDR3 spells CASSSQIRGEAFF. DNA of the CDR3: TGTGCCAGCAGCTCCCAAATCCGGGGTGAAGCTTTCTTT. The chain recombines TRBV7-9 with TRBJ1-1; D uncertain. CDR1 and CDR2 from the germline V gene are SEHNR and FQNEAQ (reference sequence). The V end lost 4 bases, the J end lost 7 bases, and 13 bases lay between the germline ends. The CDR3 runs to 13 residues.

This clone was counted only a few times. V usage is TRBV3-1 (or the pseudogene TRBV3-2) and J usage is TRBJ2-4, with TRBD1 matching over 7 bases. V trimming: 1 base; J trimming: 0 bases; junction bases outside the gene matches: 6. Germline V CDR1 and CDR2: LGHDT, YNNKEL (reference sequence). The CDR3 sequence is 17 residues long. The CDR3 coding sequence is TGTGCCAGCAGCCAAGTTAGACAGGGCCTAGCCAAAAACATTCAGTACTTC. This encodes CASSQVRQGLAKNIQYF.

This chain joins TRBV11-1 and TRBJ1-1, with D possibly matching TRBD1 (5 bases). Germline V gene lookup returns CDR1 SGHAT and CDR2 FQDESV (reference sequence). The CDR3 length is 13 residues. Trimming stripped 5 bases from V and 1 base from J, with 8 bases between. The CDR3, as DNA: TGTGCCAGCAGCGCGACAGAGAACACTGAAGCTTTCTTT. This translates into CASSATENTEAFF.

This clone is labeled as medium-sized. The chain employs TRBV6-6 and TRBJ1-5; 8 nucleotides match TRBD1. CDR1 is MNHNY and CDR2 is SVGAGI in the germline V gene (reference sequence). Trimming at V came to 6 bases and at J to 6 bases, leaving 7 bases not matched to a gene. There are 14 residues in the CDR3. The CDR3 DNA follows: TGTGCCAGCAGCCATGGACAGGGCGGTCAGCCCCAGCATTTT. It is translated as CASSHGQGGQPQHF.

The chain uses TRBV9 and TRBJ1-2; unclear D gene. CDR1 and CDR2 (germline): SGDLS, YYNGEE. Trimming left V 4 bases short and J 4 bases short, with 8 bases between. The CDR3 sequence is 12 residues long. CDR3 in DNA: TGTGCCAGCAGCAGCGATAGCTATGGCTACACCTTC. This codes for CASSSDSYGYTF.

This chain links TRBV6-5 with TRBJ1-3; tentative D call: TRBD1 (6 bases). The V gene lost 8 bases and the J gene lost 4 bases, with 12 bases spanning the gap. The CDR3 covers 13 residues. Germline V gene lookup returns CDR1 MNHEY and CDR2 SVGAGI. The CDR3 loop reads CASGGSLGNTIYF. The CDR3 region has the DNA TGTGCCAGCGGGGGCAGCCTCGGAAACACCATATATTTT.

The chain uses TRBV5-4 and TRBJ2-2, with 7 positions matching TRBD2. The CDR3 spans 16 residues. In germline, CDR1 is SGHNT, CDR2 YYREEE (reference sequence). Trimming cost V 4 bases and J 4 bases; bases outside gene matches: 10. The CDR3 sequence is CASSPGGLAVTGELFF. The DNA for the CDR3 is TGTGCCAGCAGCCCCGGCGGGCTAGCGGTCACCGGGGAGCTGTTTTTT.

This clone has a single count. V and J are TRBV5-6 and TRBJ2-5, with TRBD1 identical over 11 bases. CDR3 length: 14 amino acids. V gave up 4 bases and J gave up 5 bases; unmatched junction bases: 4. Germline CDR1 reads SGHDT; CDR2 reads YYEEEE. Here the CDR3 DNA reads TGTGCCAGCAGCCCCTGGGACAGGGGGGAGACCCAGTACTTC. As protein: CASSPWDRGETQYF.

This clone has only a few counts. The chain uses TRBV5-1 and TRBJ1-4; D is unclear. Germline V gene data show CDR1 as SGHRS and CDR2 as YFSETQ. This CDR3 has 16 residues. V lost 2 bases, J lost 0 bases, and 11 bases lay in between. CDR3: CASSFAYEATNEKLFF. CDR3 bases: TGCGCCAGCAGCTTCGCCTACGAAGCAACTAATGAAAAACTGTTTTTT.

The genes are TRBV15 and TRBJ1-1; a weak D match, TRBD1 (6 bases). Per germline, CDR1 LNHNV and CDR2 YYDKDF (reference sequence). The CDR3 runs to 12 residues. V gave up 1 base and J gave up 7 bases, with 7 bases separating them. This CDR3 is CATSRGTVEAFF. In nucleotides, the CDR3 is TGTGCCACCAGCAGAGGGACAGTTGAAGCTTTCTTT.

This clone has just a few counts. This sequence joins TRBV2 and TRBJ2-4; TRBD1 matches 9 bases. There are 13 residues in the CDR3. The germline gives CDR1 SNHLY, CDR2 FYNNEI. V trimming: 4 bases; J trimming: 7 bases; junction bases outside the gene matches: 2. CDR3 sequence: CASSAGTGNIQYF. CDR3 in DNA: TGTGCCAGCAGTGCCGGGACAGGGAACATTCAGTACTTC.

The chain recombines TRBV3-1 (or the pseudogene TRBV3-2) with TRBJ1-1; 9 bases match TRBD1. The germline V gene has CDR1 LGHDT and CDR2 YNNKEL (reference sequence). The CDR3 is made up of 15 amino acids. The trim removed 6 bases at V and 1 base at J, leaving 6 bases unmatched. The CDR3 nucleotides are TGTGCCAGCAGGTCTCGGGACAGGGCGAACACTGAAGCTTTCTTT. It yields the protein CASRSRDRANTEAFF.